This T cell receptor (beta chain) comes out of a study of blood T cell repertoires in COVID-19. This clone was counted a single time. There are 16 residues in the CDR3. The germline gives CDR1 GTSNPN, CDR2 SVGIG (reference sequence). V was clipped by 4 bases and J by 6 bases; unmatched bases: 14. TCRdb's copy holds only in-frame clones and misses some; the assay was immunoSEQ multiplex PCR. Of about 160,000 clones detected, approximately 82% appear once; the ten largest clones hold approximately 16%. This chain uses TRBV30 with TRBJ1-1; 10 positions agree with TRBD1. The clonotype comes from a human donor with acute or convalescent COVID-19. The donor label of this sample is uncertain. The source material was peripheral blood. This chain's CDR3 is CAWTQPRDRGVAEAFF. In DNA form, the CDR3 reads TGTGCCTGGACTCAACCCCGGGACAGGGGAGTAGCTGAAGCTTTCTTT. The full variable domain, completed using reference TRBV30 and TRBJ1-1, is SQTIHQWPATLVQPVGSPLSLECTVEGTSNPNLYWYRQAAGRGLQLLFYSVGIGQISSEVPQNLSASRPQDRQFILSSKKLLLSDSGFYLCAWTQPRDRGVAEAFFGQGTRLTVV.